Presented here are 6 T cell receptor beta chains from one specimen sequenced in a study of blood T cell repertoires in COVID-19 (dated by TCRdb to the early 2020s). Libraries were prepared through the immunoSEQ multiplex PCR assay. TCRdb retrieved this table from immuneACCESS and kept in-frame rearrangements only. Not all clones are present; in checked studies, unresolved V genes account for under half, and no reason is known for the remainder. This sample holds some 200,000 clones; roughly 90% were observed only once. About 4.8% of the sample goes to the ten largest clones. The specimen sequenced was peripheral blood. These receptors all come from a woman aged 40 to 55 with acute or convalescent COVID-19.

J is TRBJ2-7 and V is TRBV10-3, with D possibly TRBD1 on 6 matching bases. The CDR3 extends over 13 amino acids. Germline V gene data show CDR1 as ENHRY and CDR2 as SYGVKD. Trimming removed 6 bases from V and 2 bases from J, with 11 bases in between. The CDR3 nucleotides read TGTGCCATCAGCGCGACAGGTACCTACGAGCAGTACGTC. Its translation is CAISATGTYEQYV.

The chain employs TRBV6-6 and TRBJ1-5; 9 nucleotides agree with TRBD1. Per germline, CDR1 MNHNY and CDR2 SVGAGI (reference sequence). V lost 6 bases and J lost 7; bases outside the gene matches: 4. CDR3 length equals 13 residues. This CDR3 reads CASRGQGNQPQHF. The CDR3 DNA is TGTGCCAGCAGGGGACAGGGAAACCAGCCCCAGCATTTT.

This chain links TRBV5-4 with TRBJ1-1; D is possibly TRBD1 (5 bases). CDR1 and CDR2 from the germline V gene are SGHNT and YYREEE (reference sequence). The CDR3 extends over 13 amino acids. Trimming took off 3 bases at V and 4 bases at J, with 10 bases between the two ends. CDR3 nucleotide sequence: TGTGCCAGCAGCTCCAGGGTGGGCACTGAAGCTTTCTTT. Translation: CASSSRVGTEAFF.

This chain uses TRBV12-3 or TRBV12-4 with TRBJ2-4; D gene unclear. Between the trimmed V and J ends, which lost 8 bases and 5 bases, there was a span of 10 bases. The CDR3 is made up of 12 amino acids. The CDR3 DNA follows: TGTGCCAGCGGCGACACTGAAAACATTCAGTACTTC. It yields the protein CASGDTENIQYF.

The chain uses TRBV2 and TRBJ1-5; 7 nucleotides line up with TRBD1. With 6 bases clipped from V and 4 bases from J, the junction kept 6 bases outside the gene matches. Germline V gene data show CDR1 as SNHLY and CDR2 as FYNNEI. The CDR3 loop spans 14 amino acids. As DNA, the CDR3 is TGTGCCAGCAGCCCGACAGGGAGGAATCAGCCCCAGCATTTT. Amino acids: CASSPTGRNQPQHF.

This clone has just one count. This chain joins TRBV27 and TRBJ1-1; D gene uncertain. V gave up 5 bases and J gave up 4 bases, with 14 bases separating them. Germline assignment: CDR1 MNHEY and CDR2 SMNVEV (reference sequence). This CDR3 comprises 14 residues. The CDR3: CASSLHFGSTEAFF. The CDR3 nucleotides are TGTGCCAGCAGTCTACATTTCGGGAGCACTGAAGCTTTCTTT.